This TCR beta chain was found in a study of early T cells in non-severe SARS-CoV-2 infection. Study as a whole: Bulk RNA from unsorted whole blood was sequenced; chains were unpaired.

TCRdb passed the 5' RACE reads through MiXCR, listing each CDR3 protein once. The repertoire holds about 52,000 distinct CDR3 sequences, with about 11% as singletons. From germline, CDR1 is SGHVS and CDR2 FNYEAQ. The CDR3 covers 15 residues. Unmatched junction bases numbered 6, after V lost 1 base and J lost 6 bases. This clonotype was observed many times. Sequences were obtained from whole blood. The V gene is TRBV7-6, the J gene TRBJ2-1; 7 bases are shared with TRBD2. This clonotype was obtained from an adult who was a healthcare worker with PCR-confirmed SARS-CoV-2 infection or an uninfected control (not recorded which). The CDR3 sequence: CASSLVGEGGNEQFF. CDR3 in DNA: TGTGCCAGCAGCTTAGTAGGGGAGGGTGGCAATGAGCAGTTCTTC.